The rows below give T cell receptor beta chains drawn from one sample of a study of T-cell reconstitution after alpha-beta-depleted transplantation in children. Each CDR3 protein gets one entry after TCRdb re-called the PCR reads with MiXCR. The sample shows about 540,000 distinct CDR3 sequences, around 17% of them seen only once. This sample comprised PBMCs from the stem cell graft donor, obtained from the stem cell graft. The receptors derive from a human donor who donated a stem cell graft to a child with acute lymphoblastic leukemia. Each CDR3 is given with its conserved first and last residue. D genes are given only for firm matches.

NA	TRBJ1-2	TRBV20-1	CSAGDQNRLYGYTF
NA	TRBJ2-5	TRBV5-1	CASSGPGTFQETQYF
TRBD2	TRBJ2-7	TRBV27	CASSSVAGYYEQYF
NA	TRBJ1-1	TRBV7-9	CASSLGPGRKNTEAFF
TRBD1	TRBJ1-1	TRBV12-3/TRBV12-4	CASSHRGVEAFF
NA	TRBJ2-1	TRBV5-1	CASSGGTEYNEQFF
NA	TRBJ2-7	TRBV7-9	CASSSEDRLSSYEQYF
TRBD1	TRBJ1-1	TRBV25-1	CASSEFGQGAFGTEAFF
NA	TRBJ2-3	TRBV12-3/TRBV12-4	CASSGQATTDTQYF
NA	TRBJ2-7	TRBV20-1	CSAQGQGPWDYEQYF
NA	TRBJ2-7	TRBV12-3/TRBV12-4	CASRDGKEQYF
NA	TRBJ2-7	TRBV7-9	CASSFGLDYYEQYF
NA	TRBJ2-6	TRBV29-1	CSVDGIAGANVLTF